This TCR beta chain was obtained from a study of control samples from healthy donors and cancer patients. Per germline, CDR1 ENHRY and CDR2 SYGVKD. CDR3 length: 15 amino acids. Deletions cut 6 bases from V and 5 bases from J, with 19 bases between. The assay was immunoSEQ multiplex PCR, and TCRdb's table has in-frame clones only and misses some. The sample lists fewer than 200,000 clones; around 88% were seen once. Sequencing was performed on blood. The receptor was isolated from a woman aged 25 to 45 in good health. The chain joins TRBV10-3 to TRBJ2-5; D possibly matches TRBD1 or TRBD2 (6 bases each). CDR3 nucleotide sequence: TGTGCCATCAGATCGGGGGCAGACTGGGGGGAGACCCAGTACTTC. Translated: CAIRSGADWGETQYF.